The 30 T cell receptor beta chains reported below all come from one sample, sequenced in a study of shared clonotypes between healthy human individuals. Naive CD8 cells comprised CD45RO-negative, CCR7-positively selected cells, excluding terminally differentiated effector memory CD45RA+ cells. TCRdb's table, derived via immunoSEQ multiplex PCR, lists solely in-frame clones and lacks some. The table records about 2.1 million clones, 80% to 95% of them present only once. The sample comprised naive CD8+ T cells from PBMCs. These receptors were obtained from a young man in good health. Some clones in this sample may be carry-over from other donors' samples.

This clone was counted once. The genes are TRBV11-2 and TRBJ2-7, with TRBD1 matching 8 bases. Germline V gene sequence: CDR1 SGHAT, CDR2 FQNNGV. Losses at the gene ends were 5 bases for V and 3 bases for J; bases not matched to a gene: 6. The CDR3 consists of 14 residues. This CDR3 is CASSQDRGFYEQYF. The CDR3 DNA reads as TGTGCCAGCAGCCAAGACAGGGGCTTCTACGAGCAGTACTTC.

As for this clone: Other nucleotide sequences in the sample specify the same CDR3. This chain links TRBV9 with TRBJ2-7; possibly TRBD2 for D (5 bases). This CDR3 spans 14 amino acids. V gave up 0 bases and J gave up 2 bases, with 9 bases separating them. Germline V gene sequence: CDR1 SGDLS, CDR2 YYNGEE. The CDR3, as DNA: TGTGCCAGCAGCGTAGCGGACGGGGCCTACGAGCAGTACTTC. Its translation: CASSVADGAYEQYF.

This clone was observed a few times. The chain recombines TRBV19 with TRBJ1-1, with D possibly matching TRBD1 (6 bases). The V gene lost 6 bases and the J gene lost 1 base, with 9 bases spanning the gap. Germline CDR1 LNHDA, CDR2 SQIVND (reference sequence). The CDR3 runs 13 residues. CDR3 amino acids: CASRPTGNTEAFF. The DNA for the CDR3 is TGTGCCAGTAGACCGACAGGGAACACTGAAGCTTTCTTT. Drawing the rest from reference TRBV19 and TRBJ1-1, the complete variable domain is DGGITQSPKYLFRKEGQNVTLSCEQNLNHDAMYWYRQDPGQGLRLIYYSQIVNDFQKGDIAEGYSVSREKKESFPLTVTSAQKNPTAFYLCASRPTGNTEAFFGQGTRLTVV.

The chain is built from TRBV29-1 and TRBJ2-1; 8 bases are a match to TRBD2. J was trimmed by 6 bases and V by 7 bases; bases with no gene match: 8. The germline CDR1 and CDR2 sequences are SQVTM and ANQGSEA. The CDR3 is made up of 13 amino acids. CDR3 DNA: TGCAGCGCCGACGGGGGGGAGGGCAATGAGCAGTTCTTC. Protein sequence: CSADGGEGNEQFF.

The chain uses TRBV5-1 and TRBJ2-6; D is undetermined. Trimming removed 1 base at V and 0 bases at J, with 17 bases between. Germline lookup yields CDR1 SGHRS and CDR2 YFSETQ. This CDR3 has 19 residues. The CDR3 DNA reads TGCGCCAGCAGCTTGAAGGGCAAAAGCCTCGGCTCTGGGGCCAACGTCCTGACTTTC. It translates to CASSLKGKSLGSGANVLTF.

The genes are TRBV5-1 and TRBJ1-5, with 9 bases lining up with TRBD1. The CDR3 is 15 amino acids. The germline V gene has CDR1 SGHRS and CDR2 YFSETQ. Unmatched junction bases numbered 5, after V lost 1 base and J lost 6 bases. For the CDR3, the DNA is TGCGCCAGCAGCTTGACAGGGGGCAAGGGTCAGCCCCAGCATTTT. This translates into CASSLTGGKGQPQHF.

The V and J genes are TRBV28 and TRBJ1-2; D is perhaps TRBD1 (5 bases). The V end lost 2 bases, the J end lost 4 bases, and 14 bases lay between the germline ends. Germline V gene data show CDR1 as MDHEN and CDR2 as SYDVKM. The CDR3 has 15 amino acids. CDR3 region: CASSLIVTGVYGYTF. In nucleotides, the CDR3 is TGTGCCAGCAGTTTAATTGTCACGGGGGTCTATGGCTACACCTTC.

V gene TRBV7-2 combines with J gene TRBJ1-1; 9 nucleotides agree with TRBD1. This CDR3 is 15 amino acids long. CDR1 and CDR2 (germline): SGHTA, FQGNSA. V trimming: 1 base; J trimming: 8 bases; junction bases outside the gene matches: 8. The CDR3 protein is CASSLGRLTGGEAFF. The CDR3 nucleotides read TGTGCCAGCAGCTTAGGTAGGTTGACAGGGGGAGAAGCTTTCTTT.

The chain's CDR3 is CASSLLWGPYNEQFF. CDR3 nucleotide sequence: TGTGCCAGCAGCCTCCTTTGGGGCCCCTACAATGAGCAGTTCTTC. This chain joins TRBV7-6 and TRBJ2-1, with a tentative D call TRBD1 (5 bases). Germline V CDR1 and CDR2: SGHVS, FNYEAQ. This CDR3 has 15 residues. The V end was cut by 5 bases, the J end by 2 bases, with 13 bases between.

The chain is built from TRBV10-3 and TRBJ2-3, with 8 bases that match TRBD2. Germline CDR1 reads ENHRY; CDR2 reads SYGVKD. J lost 6 bases, V lost 6 bases, and 5 bases had no gene match. The CDR3 totals 13 residues. CDR3 region: CAISATSADTQYF. For the CDR3, the DNA is TGTGCCATCAGCGCGACTAGCGCGGATACGCAGTATTTT.

About this clone: Other DNA sequences from this sample encode an identical CDR3 as well. The V and J genes are TRBV11-2 and TRBJ2-7; D is possibly TRBD1 or TRBD2 (6 bases each). Deletions cut 1 base from V and 4 bases from J, with 11 bases between. Germline V gives CDR1 SGHAT, CDR2 FQNNGV. The CDR3 totals 14 residues. The CDR3 here is CASSLGGGLYEQYF. The CDR3 bases are TGTGCCAGCAGCTTAGGAGGGGGGCTGTACGAGCAGTACTTC.

The chain employs TRBV9 and TRBJ2-3; tentative D call: TRBD2 (6 bases). The CDR3 has 16 amino acids. Trimming shortened V by 1 base and J by 4 bases, and 16 bases separated the two germline ends. Germline V CDR1 and CDR2: SGDLS, YYNGEE. The CDR3 bases are TGTGCCAGCAGCGTACTTCCAGGAGGGACCCCAGATACGCAGTATTTT. Protein: CASSVLPGGTPDTQYF.

The genes are TRBV27 and TRBJ1-1; D is possibly TRBD1 (6 bases). The germline CDR1 and CDR2 sequences are MNHEY and SMNVEV (reference sequence). Trimming cost V 7 bases and J 2 bases, with 23 bases left between them. The CDR3 loop spans 17 amino acids. In DNA, the CDR3 is TGTGCCAGCAAAGTTTGTGGGACACCTAAGGAAAACACTGAAGCTTTCTTT. Amino acid sequence: CASKVCGTPKENTEAFF.

This rearrangement joins TRBV2 to TRBJ2-5; 11 bases are shared with TRBD2. The CDR3 length is 15 residues. After removal of 4 bases from V and 0 bases from J, the junction contained 1 base not matched to a gene. Germline CDR1 reads SNHLY; CDR2 reads FYNNEI. CDR3 protein: CASSGLAGNQETQYF. The CDR3 region has the DNA TGTGCCAGCAGTGGACTAGCGGGGAACCAAGAGACCCAGTACTTC.

V gene TRBV7-9 combines with J gene TRBJ2-2, with D tentatively TRBD1 or TRBD2 (5 bases each). CDR1 is SEHNR, CDR2 FQNEAQ, per germline (reference sequence). This CDR3 contains 13 residues. Trimming left V 5 bases short and J 4 bases short, with 8 bases between. The DNA of the CDR3 is TGTGCCAGCAGCCACGGGGCCACCGGGGAGCTGTTTTTT. The encoded protein is CASSHGATGELFF. Variable domain in full (rest from reference TRBV7-9 and TRBJ2-2): DTGVSQNPRHKITKRGQNVTFRCDPISEHNRLYWYRQTLGQGPEFLTYFQNEAQLEKSRLLSDRFSAERPKGSFSTLEIQRTEQGDSAMYLCASSHGATGELFFGEGSRLTVL.

The CDR3 sequence is CASSPGWGSNQPQHF. As DNA, the CDR3 is TGTGCCAGCAGCCCCGGGTGGGGGAGCAATCAGCCCCAGCATTTT. V usage is TRBV7-2 and J usage is TRBJ1-5; perhaps TRBD1 as D (5 bases). CDR1 and CDR2 from the germline V gene are SGHTA and FQGNSA. The CDR3 extends over 15 amino acids. Trimming left V 5 bases short and J 1 base short, with 12 bases between.

The chain employs TRBV2 and TRBJ1-1; tentative D call: TRBD1 (5 bases). CDR1 is SNHLY, CDR2 FYNNEI, per germline. CDR3 length: 15 residues. V was shortened by 3 bases and J by 0 bases, with 11 bases between the two germline ends. The CDR3 DNA reads as TGTGCCAGCAGTGACGCAGGGTGGATGAACACTGAAGCTTTCTTT. Translation gives CASSDAGWMNTEAFF.

The chain has TRBV6-5 and TRBJ1-5; TRBD1 matches at 7 bases. V lost 8 bases to trimming and J lost 4 bases; unmatched junction nucleotides: 5. Germline CDR1 MNHEY, CDR2 SVGAGI. The CDR3 sequence is 13 residues long. The CDR3 region is CASWRGRNQPQHF. Written as DNA, the CDR3 is TGTGCCAGCTGGAGGGGGCGAAATCAGCCCCAGCATTTT.

Notes on this clone: The sample has other DNA sequences that encode this CDR3 too. The rearrangement links TRBV7-9 to TRBJ2-3, with D hard to call. There are 14 residues in the CDR3. The germline gives CDR1 SEHNR, CDR2 FQNEAQ (reference sequence). Deletions cut 3 bases from V and 6 bases from J, with 13 bases between. The chain's CDR3 is CASSLAPPSDTQYF. Written as DNA, the CDR3 is TGTGCCAGCAGCTTGGCGCCCCCTTCGGATACGCAGTATTTT.

This clone was detected only once. The genes are TRBV9 and TRBJ2-7; TRBD1 is a possible D gene (6 bases). Per germline, CDR1 SGDLS and CDR2 YYNGEE. This CDR3 is built from 14 residues. V gave up 2 bases and J gave up 0 bases, with 9 bases separating them. The CDR3: CASSVDSSSYEQYF. The CDR3 DNA sequence: TGTGCCAGCAGCGTGGACAGTAGCTCCTACGAGCAGTACTTC.

This sequence joins TRBV4-1 and TRBJ2-1; 9 bases are a match to TRBD2. Germline V gene lookup returns CDR1 MGHRA and CDR2 YSYEKL. There are 15 residues in the CDR3. Trimming took 1 base from V and 10 from J; bases not matched to a gene: 8. CDR3 residues: CASSQGPGLAREQFF. Here the CDR3 DNA reads TGCGCCAGCAGCCAAGGACCGGGACTAGCCAGGGAGCAGTTCTTC.

The chain joins TRBV7-6 to TRBJ2-2; D possibly corresponds to TRBD2 (6 bases). CDR3 length: 16 residues. The V end lost 7 bases, the J end lost 6 bases, and 21 bases lay between the germline ends. CDR1 and CDR2 from the germline V gene are SGHVS and FNYEAQ. The CDR3 region has the DNA TGTGCCAGCACCCCTCCGGGATTGAGGGACTCCGGGGAGCTGTTTTTT. As protein: CASTPPGLRDSGELFF.

The J gene is TRBJ2-7, the V gene TRBV18, with D possibly being TRBD1 (6 bases). The CDR3 has 17 residues. V dropped 2 bases and J dropped 2 bases, with 19 bases sitting between them. Per the germline V gene, CDR1 is KGHSH and CDR2 is LQKENI. CDR3 in amino acids: CASSPVLQGSVTYEQYF. The CDR3 coding sequence is TGTGCCAGCTCACCAGTTCTCCAGGGGTCCGTAACCTACGAGCAGTACTTC.

The V gene is TRBV4-3, the J gene TRBJ2-1, with TRBD2 matching over 9 bases. In germline, CDR1 is LGHNA, CDR2 YSLEER. The CDR3 runs to 18 residues. The V and J ends lost 0 bases and 4 bases, in that order; junction bases with no gene match: 10. This CDR3 reads CASSQDQFRLADYNEQFF. The CDR3 nucleotides read TGCGCCAGCAGCCAAGATCAGTTCCGACTAGCGGATTACAATGAGCAGTTCTTC.

V is TRBV5-1 and J is TRBJ1-1; D remains ambiguous. V was shortened by 4 bases and J by 1 base, with 5 bases between the two germline ends. Germline values: CDR1 SGHRS, CDR2 YFSETQ. The CDR3 consists of 12 residues. The CDR3 DNA reads as TGCGCCAGCAGCGAGGCGAACACTGAAGCTTTCTTT. Translation: CASSEANTEAFF.

This rearrangement joins TRBV28 to TRBJ1-5; 9 bases fit TRBD1. V shed 4 bases, J shed 8 bases, and the junction held 9 bases outside the gene matches. The CDR3 loop spans 15 amino acids. Germline V gives CDR1 MDHEN, CDR2 SYDVKM. The CDR3 region is CASSYLQGAGEPQHF. As DNA, the CDR3 is TGTGCCAGCAGTTACCTACAGGGGGCGGGGGAGCCCCAGCATTTT.

The chain links TRBV5-6 to TRBJ1-2; unclear D gene. V gave up 5 bases and J gave up 5 bases, with 13 bases separating them. The CDR3 covers 13 residues. Per the germline V gene, CDR1 is SGHDT and CDR2 is YYEEEE. The CDR3 spells CASRFGSGYGYTF. Here the CDR3 DNA reads TGTGCCAGCAGGTTTGGAAGTGGGTATGGCTACACCTTC.

The chain joins TRBV7-2 to TRBJ1-2, with D hard to call. V lost 4 bases and J lost 5, with 29 bases in between. Germline values: CDR1 SGHTA, CDR2 FQGNSA. The CDR3 sequence is 19 residues long. CDR3 sequence (DNA): TGTGCCAGCAGCTCCCGACCTATTATGGGCCCGCCGGAGGTATATGGCTACACCTTC. Protein: CASSSRPIMGPPEVYGYTF.

This clone was observed once. Different DNA sequences within this sample yield the same CDR3. The chain carries TRBV5-6 and TRBJ2-7; D not certain. V gave up 0 bases and J gave up 7 bases, with 8 bases separating them. Germline CDR1 SGHDT, CDR2 YYEEEE. The CDR3 totals 12 residues. Written as DNA, the CDR3 is TGTGCCAGCAGCTTGGCAGGAAGGGAGCAGTACTTC. Translating it yields CASSLAGREQYF.

CDR3: CASSLKSTEKLTYEQYF. The CDR3 DNA sequence: TGTGCCAGCAGTTTAAAGAGTACAGAAAAACTTACCTACGAGCAGTACTTC. The rearrangement links TRBV28 to TRBJ2-7; no definite D call. Germline CDR1 MDHEN, CDR2 SYDVKM. This CDR3 contains 17 residues. The V and J ends lost 2 bases and 2 bases respectively, with 19 bases between them.